This is a list of T cell receptor beta chains from one sample in a study of blood T cell repertoires in COVID-19. Profiled with immunoSEQ multiplex PCR; TCRdb holds only in-frame clones, not every one. The sample records 110,000 to 150,000 clones, 84% being singletons. Sequencing used peripheral blood. All receptors come from a human donor in a cohort sampled during active COVID-19. Both conserved end residues are part of each CDR3.

v_call	cdr3_length	j_call	cdr3_aa
TRBV9	14	TRBJ2-6	CASSALRGANVLTF
TRBV29-1	13	TRBJ1-1	CSVDFGLLEGAFF
TRBV18	15	TRBJ1-6	CASSAGQAGNSPLHF
TRBV6-2/TRBV6-3	12	TRBJ1-1	CASSQGTTEAFF
TRBV12-3/TRBV12-4	12	TRBJ1-2	CASGHSNYGYTF
TRBV19	16	TRBJ1-2	CASSRQGTSGPYGYTF
TRBV27	14	TRBJ1-2	CASSFGTRNYGYTF
TRBV3-1/TRBV3-2	14	TRBJ2-1	CASTVLAGGHEQFF
TRBV5-1	14	TRBJ1-4	CASSLLQGSEKLFF
TRBV5-4	14	TRBJ1-1	CASSPSNGNTEAFF
TRBV6-2/TRBV6-3	14	TRBJ1-6	CASSAGSSNSPLHF
TRBV2	14	TRBJ1-1	CASSRQGLNTEAFF
TRBV5-4	15	TRBJ2-5	CASSLGGTGQETQYF
TRBV4-2	16	TRBJ2-5	CASSPQTGGAEETQYF